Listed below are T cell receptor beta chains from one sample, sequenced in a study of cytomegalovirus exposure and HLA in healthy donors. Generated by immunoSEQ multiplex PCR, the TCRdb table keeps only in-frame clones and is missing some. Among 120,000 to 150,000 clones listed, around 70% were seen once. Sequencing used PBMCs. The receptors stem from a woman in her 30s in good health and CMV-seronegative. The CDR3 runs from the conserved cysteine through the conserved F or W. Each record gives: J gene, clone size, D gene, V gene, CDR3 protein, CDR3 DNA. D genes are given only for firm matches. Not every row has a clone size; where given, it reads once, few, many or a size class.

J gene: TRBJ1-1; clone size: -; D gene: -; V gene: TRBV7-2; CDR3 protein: CASSLNRGADTEAFF; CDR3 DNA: TGTGCCAGCAGCTTAAACCGGGGGGCGGACACTGAAGCTTTCTTT
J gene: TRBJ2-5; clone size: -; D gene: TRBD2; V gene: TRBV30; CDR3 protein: CAWTSNPGTSIQETQYF; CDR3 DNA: TGTGCCTGGACCTCAAATCCGGGGACTAGCATCCAAGAGACCCAGTACTTC
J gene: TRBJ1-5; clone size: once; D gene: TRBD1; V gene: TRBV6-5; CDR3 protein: CASSYSWGTDQPQHF; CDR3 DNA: TGTGCCAGCAGTTACTCTTGGGGGACAGATCAGCCCCAGCATTTT
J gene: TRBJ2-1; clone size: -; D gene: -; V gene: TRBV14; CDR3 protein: CASSQDRAWDNEQFF; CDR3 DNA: TGTGCCAGCAGCCAAGACAGGGCATGGGACAATGAGCAGTTCTTC
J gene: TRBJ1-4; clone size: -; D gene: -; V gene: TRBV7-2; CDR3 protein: CASRPSARVGKLFF; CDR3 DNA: TGTGCCAGCAGACCCTCAGCACGGGTGGGAAAACTGTTTTTT
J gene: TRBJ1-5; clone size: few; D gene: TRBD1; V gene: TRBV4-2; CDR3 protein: CASSQEEGARNQPQHF; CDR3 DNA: TGTGCCAGCAGCCAAGAAGAGGGGGCGCGAAATCAGCCCCAGCATTTT
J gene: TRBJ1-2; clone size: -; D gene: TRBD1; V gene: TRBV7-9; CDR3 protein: CASSRDSLGYTF; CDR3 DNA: TGTGCCAGCAGCCGGGACAGTCTCGGCTACACCTTC
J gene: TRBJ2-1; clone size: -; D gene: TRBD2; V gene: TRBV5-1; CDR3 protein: CASSSYSGRINEQFF; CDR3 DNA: TGCGCCAGCAGCTCTTATAGCGGGAGAATAAATGAGCAGTTCTTC
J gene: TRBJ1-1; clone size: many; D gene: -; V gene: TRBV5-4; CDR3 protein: CASSLGPGTEAFF; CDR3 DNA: TGTGCCAGCAGCTTGGGTCCGGGAACTGAAGCTTTCTTT
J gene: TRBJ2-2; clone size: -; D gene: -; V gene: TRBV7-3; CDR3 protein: CASTHSGPGELFF; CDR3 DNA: TGTGCCAGCACACATTCAGGGCCGGGGGAGCTGTTTTTT
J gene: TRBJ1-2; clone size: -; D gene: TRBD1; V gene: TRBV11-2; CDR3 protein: CASSLARGAWEYGYTF; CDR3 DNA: TGTGCCAGCAGCTTAGCCAGGGGGGCATGGGAGTATGGCTACACCTTC
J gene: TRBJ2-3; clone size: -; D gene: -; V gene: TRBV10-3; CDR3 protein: CANSAHDNTDTQYF; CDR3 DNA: TGTGCCAACTCCGCACACGACAACACAGATACGCAGTATTTT
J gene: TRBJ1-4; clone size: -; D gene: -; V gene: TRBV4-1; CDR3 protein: CASSHPLRFGVANEKLFF; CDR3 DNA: -
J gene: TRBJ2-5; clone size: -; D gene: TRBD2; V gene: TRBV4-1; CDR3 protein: CASSQDSPTSGQETQYF; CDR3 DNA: TGCGCCAGCAGCCAAGATTCCCCGACTAGCGGGCAAGAGACCCAGTACTTC
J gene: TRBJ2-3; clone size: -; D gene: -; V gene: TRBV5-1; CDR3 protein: CASSLQQGVGADTQYF; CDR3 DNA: TGCGCCAGCAGCTTACAACAGGGCGTAGGCGCAGATACGCAGTATTTT
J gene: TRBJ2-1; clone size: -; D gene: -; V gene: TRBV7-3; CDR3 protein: CASSLTRTSAEQFF; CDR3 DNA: TGTGCCAGCAGCTTAACGAGGACTTCGGCTGAGCAGTTCTTC
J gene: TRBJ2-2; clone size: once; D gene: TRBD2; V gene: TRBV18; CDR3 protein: CASSPTLAGTNTGELFF; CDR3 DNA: TGTGCCAGCTCACCAACACTAGCGGGAACAAACACCGGGGAGCTGTTTTTT
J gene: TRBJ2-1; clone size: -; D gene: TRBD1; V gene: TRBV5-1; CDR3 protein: CASSLGQGLGNEQFF; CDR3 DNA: TGCGCCAGCAGCCTAGGACAGGGCCTGGGCAATGAGCAGTTCTTC
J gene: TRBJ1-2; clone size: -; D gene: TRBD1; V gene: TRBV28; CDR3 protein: CASSPTDREVYGYTF; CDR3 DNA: TGTGCCAGCAGTCCAACGGACAGGGAGGTCTATGGCTACACCTTC
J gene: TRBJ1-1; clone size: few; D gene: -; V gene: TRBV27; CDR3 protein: CASSSDRGSTEAFF; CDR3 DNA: TGTGCCAGCAGTTCCGATAGGGGAAGCACTGAAGCTTTCTTT
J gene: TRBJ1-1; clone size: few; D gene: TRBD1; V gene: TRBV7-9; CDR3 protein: CASSFSGGGLIAFF; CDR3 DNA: TGTGCCAGCAGCTTTTCAGGGGGAGGACTGATAGCTTTCTTT
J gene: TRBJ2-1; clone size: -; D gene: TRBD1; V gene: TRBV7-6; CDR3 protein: CASSNRTGLVDEQFF; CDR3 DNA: TGTGCCAGCAGTAACCGGACAGGGTTGGTGGATGAGCAGTTCTTC
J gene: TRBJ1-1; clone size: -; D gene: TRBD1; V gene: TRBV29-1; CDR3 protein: CSVQQGLTEAFF; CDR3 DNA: TGCAGCGTACAACAGGGGCTCACTGAAGCTTTCTTT
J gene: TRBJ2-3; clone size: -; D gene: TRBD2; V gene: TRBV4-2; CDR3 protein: CASRLGAGDTDTQYF; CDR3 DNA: TGTGCCAGTAGGTTGGGAGCGGGGGACACAGATACGCAGTATTTT
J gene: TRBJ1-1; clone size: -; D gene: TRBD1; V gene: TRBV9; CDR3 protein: CASSVEGQGTEAFF; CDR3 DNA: TGTGCCAGCAGCGTAGAAGGACAGGGCACTGAAGCTTTCTTT
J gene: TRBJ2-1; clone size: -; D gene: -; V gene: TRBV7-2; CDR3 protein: CASRREAVSSYNEQFF; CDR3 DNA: TGTGCCAGCAGGAGAGAGGCCGTGAGCTCCTACAATGAGCAGTTCTTC
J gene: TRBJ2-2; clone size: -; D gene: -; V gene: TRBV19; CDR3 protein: CASGRGQGSIGELFF; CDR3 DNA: TGTGCCAGCGGTAGGGGTCAGGGGAGTATCGGGGAGCTGTTTTTT
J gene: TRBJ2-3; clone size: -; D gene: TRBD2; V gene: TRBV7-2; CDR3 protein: CASSKNGGGGDTQYF; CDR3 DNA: TGTGCCAGCAGCAAGAACGGGGGGGGCGGGGATACGCAGTATTTT
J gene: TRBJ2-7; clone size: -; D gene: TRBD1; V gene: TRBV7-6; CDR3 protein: CASSRDRSYEQYF; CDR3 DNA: TGTGCCAGCAGCCGGGACAGAAGCTACGAGCAGTACTTC
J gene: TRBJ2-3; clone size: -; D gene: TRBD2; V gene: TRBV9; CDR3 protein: CASSPLKTSGRTDTQYF; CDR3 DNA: TGTGCCAGCAGCCCACTAAAGACTAGCGGGAGGACAGATACGCAGTATTTT
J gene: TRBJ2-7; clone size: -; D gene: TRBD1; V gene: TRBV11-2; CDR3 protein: CASSPGTGVEQYF; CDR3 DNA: TGTGCCAGCAGCCCCGGGACAGGGGTCGAGCAGTACTTC
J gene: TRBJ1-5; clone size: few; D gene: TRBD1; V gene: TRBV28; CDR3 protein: CASSLGQAYQPQHF; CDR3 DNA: TGTGCCAGCAGTCTCGGACAGGCCTATCAGCCCCAGCATTTT
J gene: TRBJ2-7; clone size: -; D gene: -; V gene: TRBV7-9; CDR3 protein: CASSLVSSEQYF; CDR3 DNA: TGTGCCAGCAGCTTAGTGTCCAGCGAGCAGTACTTC
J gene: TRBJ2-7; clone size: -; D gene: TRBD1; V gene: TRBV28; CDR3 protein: CASSFAGGDFYEQYF; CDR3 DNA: TGTGCCAGCAGTTTTGCAGGGGGCGACTTCTACGAGCAGTACTTC
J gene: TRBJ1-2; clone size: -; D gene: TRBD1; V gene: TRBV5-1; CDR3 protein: CASGDSGYGYTF; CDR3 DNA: TGCGCCAGCGGGGACAGTGGCTATGGCTACACCTTC
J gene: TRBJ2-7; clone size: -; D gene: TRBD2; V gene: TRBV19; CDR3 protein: CASSPSGIPSLEQYF; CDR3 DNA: TGTGCCAGTAGCCCTAGCGGGATCCCTTCACTCGAGCAGTACTTC
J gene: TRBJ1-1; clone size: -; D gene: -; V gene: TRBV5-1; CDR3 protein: CASSRHTGNTEAFF; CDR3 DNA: TGCGCCAGCAGCCGACATACAGGGAACACTGAAGCTTTCTTT
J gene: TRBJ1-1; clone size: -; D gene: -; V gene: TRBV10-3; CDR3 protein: CATEKRGFQVMNTEAFF; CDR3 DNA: TGTGCCACCGAAAAACGGGGGTTTCAGGTAATGAACACTGAAGCTTTCTTT
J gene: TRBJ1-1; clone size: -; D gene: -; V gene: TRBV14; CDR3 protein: CASSVGQGNTEAFF; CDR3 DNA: TGTGCCAGCAGTGTCGGTCAGGGGAACACTGAAGCTTTCTTT
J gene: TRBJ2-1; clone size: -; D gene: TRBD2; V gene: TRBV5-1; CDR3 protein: CASSLGRLAGSYNEQFF; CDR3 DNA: TGCGCCAGCAGCTTGGGCCGGCTAGCGGGTTCCTACAATGAGCAGTTCTTC
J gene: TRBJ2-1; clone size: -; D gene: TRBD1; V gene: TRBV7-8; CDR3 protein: CASSLRDRIYNEQFF; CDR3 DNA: TGTGCCAGCAGCTTACGGGACAGAATATACAATGAGCAGTTCTTC
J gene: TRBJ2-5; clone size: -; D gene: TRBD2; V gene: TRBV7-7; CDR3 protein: CASSLTSGLQETQYF; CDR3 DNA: TGTGCTAGCAGCTTGACTAGCGGTCTCCAAGAGACCCAGTACTTC
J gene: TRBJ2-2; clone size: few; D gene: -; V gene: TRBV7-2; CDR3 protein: CASSLEIGEWELFF; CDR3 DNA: TGTGCCAGCAGCTTAGAGATCGGGGAGTGGGAGCTGTTTTTT
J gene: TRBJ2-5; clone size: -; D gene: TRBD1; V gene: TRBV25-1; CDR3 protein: CASSTGGWTQYF; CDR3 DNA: TGTGCCAGCAGCACAGGGGGTTGGACCCAGTACTTC
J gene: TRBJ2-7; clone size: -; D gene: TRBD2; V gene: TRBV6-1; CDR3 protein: CASKVGGTYEQYF; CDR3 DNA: TGTGCCAGTAAGGTGGGAGGGACCTACGAGCAGTACTTC
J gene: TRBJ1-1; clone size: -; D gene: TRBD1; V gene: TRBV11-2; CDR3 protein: CASSPGQGQRAFF; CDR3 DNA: TGTGCCAGCAGCCCAGGACAGGGGCAACGAGCTTTCTTT
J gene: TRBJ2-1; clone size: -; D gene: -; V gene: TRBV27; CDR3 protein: CASSLSRGAEQFF; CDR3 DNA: TGTGCCAGCAGTTTATCCCGGGGGGCCGAGCAGTTCTTC
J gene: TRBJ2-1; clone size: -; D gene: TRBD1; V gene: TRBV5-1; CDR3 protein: CASGVGGTGTNNEQFF; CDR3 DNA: TGCGCCAGCGGCGTCGGGGGGACAGGGACAAACAATGAGCAGTTCTTC
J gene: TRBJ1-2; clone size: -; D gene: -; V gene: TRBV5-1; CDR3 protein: CASSVIDGNYGYTF; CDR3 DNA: TGCGCCAGCAGCGTAATTGACGGGAACTATGGCTACACCTTC